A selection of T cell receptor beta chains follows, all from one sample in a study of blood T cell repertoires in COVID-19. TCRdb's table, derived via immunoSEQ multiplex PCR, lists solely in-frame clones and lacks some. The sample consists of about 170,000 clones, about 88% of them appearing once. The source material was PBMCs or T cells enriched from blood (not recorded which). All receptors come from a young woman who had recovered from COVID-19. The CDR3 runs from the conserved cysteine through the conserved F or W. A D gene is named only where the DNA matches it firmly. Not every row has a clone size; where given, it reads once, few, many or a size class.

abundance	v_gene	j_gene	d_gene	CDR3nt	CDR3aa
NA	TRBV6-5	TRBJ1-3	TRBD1	TGTGCCAGCAGTCCAGGGGGCGCGACTGGAAACACCATATATTTT	CASSPGGATGNTIYF
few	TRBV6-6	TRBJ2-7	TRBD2	TGTGCCAGCAGTCCCGACGGGACTAGCGGGACGATAAGATCCTACGAGCAGTACTTC	CASSPDGTSGTIRSYEQYF
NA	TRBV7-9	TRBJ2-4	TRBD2	TGTGCCAGCAGCCACTGGACTAGCGGGGCTAAAAACATTCAGTACTTC	CASSHWTSGAKNIQYF
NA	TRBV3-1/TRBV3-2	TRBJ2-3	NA	TGTGCCAGCACCGAAAGTGGAGCGGGCACAGATACGCAGTATTTT	CASTESGAGTDTQYF
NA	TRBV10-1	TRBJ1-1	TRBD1	TGCGCCAGCAGTGAGAGTGCAGGGGGCCCTATGAACACTGAAGCTTTCTTT	CASSESAGGPMNTEAFF
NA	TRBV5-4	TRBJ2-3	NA	TGTGCCAGCAGCGTCTCACGAGGGAGTACAGATACGCAGTATTTT	CASSVSRGSTDTQYF
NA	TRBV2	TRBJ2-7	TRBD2	TGTGCCAGCAGGGGACTAGCGGGAGGGCCGCGGAACTACGAGCAGTACTTC	CASRGLAGGPRNYEQYF
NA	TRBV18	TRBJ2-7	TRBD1	TGTGCCAGCTCACAGGAACAGGGGGCTTACGAGCAGTACTTC	CASSQEQGAYEQYF
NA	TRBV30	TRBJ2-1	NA	TGTGCCTGGAGTCCTATTGACAATGAGCAGTTCTTC	CAWSPIDNEQFF
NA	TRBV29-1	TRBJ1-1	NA	TGCAGCGTTGCGAGGCAGGGGACTGAAGCTTTCTTT	CSVARQGTEAFF
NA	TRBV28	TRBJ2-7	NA	TGTGCCAGCAGACCCACTAGTGACTACGAGCAGTACTTC	CASRPTSDYEQYF
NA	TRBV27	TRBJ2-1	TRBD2	TGTGCCAGCAACCAACTAGCGGGAGGGCTCAATGAGCAGTTCTTC	CASNQLAGGLNEQFF
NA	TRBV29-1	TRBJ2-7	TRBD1	TGCAGCGTCGGTGGCGGCAGGGGGCACTACGAGCAGTACTTC	CSVGGGRGHYEQYF
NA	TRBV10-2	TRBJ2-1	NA	TGCGCCAGCACGGGTGCGGGGAATGAGCAGTTCTTC	CASTGAGNEQFF
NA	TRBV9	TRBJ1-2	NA	TGTGCCAGCAGCGTACCGAGGGGAGGACCTAACTATGGCTACACCTTC	CASSVPRGGPNYGYTF
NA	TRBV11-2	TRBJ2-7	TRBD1	TGTGCCAGCAGCTTGGCCAGGGGGCCCTACGAGCAGTACTTC	CASSLARGPYEQYF
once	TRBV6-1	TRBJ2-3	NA	TGTGCCAGCAGTGAACAGCGGGCACGAGGAGATACGCAGTATTTT	CASSEQRARGDTQYF
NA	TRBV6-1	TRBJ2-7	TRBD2	TGTGCCAGCAGTGAATATGGGACAGGGACTAGCGGGAGGTTCGAGCAGTACTTC	CASSEYGTGTSGRFEQYF
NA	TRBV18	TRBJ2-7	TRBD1	TGTGCCAGCTCGGGACAGGGGGCCCTTGAGCAGTACTTC	CASSGQGALEQYF
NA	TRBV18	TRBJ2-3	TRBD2	TGTGCCAGCTCACCATCTAGCGGAAGCACAGATACGCAGTATTTT	CASSPSSGSTDTQYF
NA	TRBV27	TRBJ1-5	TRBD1	TGTGCCAGCAGTTTATTCAGGGGGAATCAGCCCCAGCATTTT	CASSLFRGNQPQHF
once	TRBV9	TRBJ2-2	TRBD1	TGTGCCAGCAGCGGGAGGACAGGGTCGAACACCGGGGAGCTGTTTTTT	CASSGRTGSNTGELFF
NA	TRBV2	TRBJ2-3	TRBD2	TGTGCCAGCCTGCGCGGGGGATCTAGCGGGAGGGCCCGCACAGATACGCAGTATTTT	CASLRGGSSGRARTDTQYF
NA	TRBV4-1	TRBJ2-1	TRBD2	TGCGCCAGCAGCGAAGCTCCTAGCGGGAGGGCCTTGTCGCAGTTCTTC	CASSEAPSGRALSQFF
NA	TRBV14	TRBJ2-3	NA	TGTGCCAGCAGCCAAGGAGGGGGACGCACATATACGCAGTATTTT	CASSQGGGRTYTQYF
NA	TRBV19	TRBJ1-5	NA	TGTGCCAGTAGACCTCCCTACAATCAGCCCCAGCATTTT	CASRPPYNQPQHF
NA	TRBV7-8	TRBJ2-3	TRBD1	TGTGCCAGCAGCCCGGGACAGGGTACAGATACGCAGTATTTT	CASSPGQGTDTQYF
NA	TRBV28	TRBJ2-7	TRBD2	TGTGCCAGCAGTTTATCGTTTACTAGCGGGGGATCGACCTACGAGCAGTACTTC	CASSLSFTSGGSTYEQYF
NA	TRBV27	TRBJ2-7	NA	TGTGCCAGCAGTCCCCTCGGGGGAGTAAACGAGCAGTACTTC	CASSPLGGVNEQYF
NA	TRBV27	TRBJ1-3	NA	TGTGCCAGCAGTCCAGGGGGAAACACCATATATTTT	CASSPGGNTIYF
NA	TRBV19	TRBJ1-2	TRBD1	TGTGCCAGTAGTACCCGGGACAGTAGCTTTGGGTATGGCTACACCTTC	CASSTRDSSFGYGYTF
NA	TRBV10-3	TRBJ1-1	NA	TGTGCCATCAGTGGGCACACTGAAGCTTTCTTT	CAISGHTEAFF
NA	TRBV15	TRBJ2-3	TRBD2	TGTGCCACCAGCAGAGAGGGGAGGGGAGCGGATACGCAGTATTTT	CATSREGRGADTQYF
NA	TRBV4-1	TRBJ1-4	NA	TGCGCCAGCAGCCAGGGGCGAGGTGAAAAACTGTTTTTT	CASSQGRGEKLFF